This note documents a single T cell receptor (beta chain) sequence. Its antigen is as yet unknown. This entry is derived from a study of beta chain features in type 1 diabetes. General study findings and limits: Healthy donors had naive, central memory and Treg TCRB repertoires that appeared less similar than those seen among patients. For Type 1 diabetes patients, all four CD4+ subsets carried TCRB CDR3s that were moderately but significantly shorter.

The CDR3 runs 17 residues. From germline, CDR1 is MGHRA and CDR2 YSYEKL. J was trimmed by 5 bases and V by 3 bases; bases with no gene match: 15. Reverse transcribing all isolated RNA meant expressed TCRB transcripts were sequenced. Sequenced by immunoSEQ multiplex PCR; TCRdb stores in-frame clones only, minus some. The table includes about 620,000 clones, around 15% detected once. The source of this sequence is a young man in good health. The chain has TRBV4-1 and TRBJ1-1; 7 bases are a match to TRBD1. The sequenced sample was naive CD4+ T cells from blood. In DNA form, the CDR3 reads TGCGCCAGCAGCCAGCCCGGACAGGCGCCGTTGGGAACTGAAGCTTTCTTT. Its protein is CASSQPGQAPLGTEAFF.